What follows describes a single TCR beta chain. Its antigen remains unknown. The data belong to a study of tumor-infiltrating lymphocytes in localized non-small cell lung cancer. Study-wide background: The cohort mixed smokers and never-smokers, several histologies, and some post-neoadjuvant-chemotherapy samples. Points from the study as a whole: Higher tumor T cell infiltration than in uninvolved lung was supported by TCRbeta sequencing.

Trimming took off 7 bases at V and 3 bases at J, with 13 bases between the two ends. The CDR3 consists of 15 residues. The germline V gene encodes CDR1 LNHNV and CDR2 YYDKDF (reference sequence). Method: immunoSEQ multiplex PCR; TCRdb's copy keeps in-frame clones and lacks some. The sample has around 2,800 clones, about 69% seen once. The chain carries TRBV15 and TRBJ2-6; D is possibly TRBD1 (6 bases). The sample comprised uninvolved lung tissue not adjacent to the tumor. The receptor comes from a human donor with non-small cell lung cancer. The CDR3, as DNA: TGTGCCACCACCGCACAGGGCTTTGGGGCCAACGTCCTGACTTTC. It yields the protein CATTAQGFGANVLTF. Together with reference TRBV15 and TRBJ2-6, the CDR3 gives the full variable domain: DAMVIQNPRYQVTQFGKPVTLSCSQTLNHNVMYWYQQKSSQAPKLLFHYYDKDFNNEADTPDNFQSRRPNTSFCFLDIRSPGLGDTAMYLCATTAQGFGANVLTFGAGSRLTVL.